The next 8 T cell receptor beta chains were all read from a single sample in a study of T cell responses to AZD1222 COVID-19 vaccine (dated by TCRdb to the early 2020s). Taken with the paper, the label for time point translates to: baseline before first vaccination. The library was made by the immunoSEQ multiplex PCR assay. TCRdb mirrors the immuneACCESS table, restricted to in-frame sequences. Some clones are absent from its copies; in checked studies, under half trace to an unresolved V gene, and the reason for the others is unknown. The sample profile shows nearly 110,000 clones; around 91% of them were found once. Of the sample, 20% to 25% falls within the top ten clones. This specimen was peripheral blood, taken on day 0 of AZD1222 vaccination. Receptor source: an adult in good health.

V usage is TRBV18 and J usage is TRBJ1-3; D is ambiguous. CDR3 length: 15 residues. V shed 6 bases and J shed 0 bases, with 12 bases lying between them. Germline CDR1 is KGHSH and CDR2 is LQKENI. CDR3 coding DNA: TGTGCCAGCTCCCCTGGTGGGGACTCTGGAAACACCATATATTTT. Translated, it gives CASSPGGDSGNTIYF.

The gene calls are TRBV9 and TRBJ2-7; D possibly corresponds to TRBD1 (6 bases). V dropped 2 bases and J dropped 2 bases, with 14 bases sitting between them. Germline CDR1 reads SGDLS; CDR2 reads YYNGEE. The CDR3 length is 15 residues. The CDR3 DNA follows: TGTGCCAGCAGCGTCAGACAGGAACCGACCTACGAGCAGTACTTC. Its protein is CASSVRQEPTYEQYF.

The CDR3 coding sequence is TGTGCCGCGGGGGACAGGGGGTCCAATGAGCAGTTCTTC. Protein product: CAAGDRGSNEQFF. The chain carries TRBV10-3 and TRBJ2-1, with TRBD1 matching over 11 bases. The CDR3 loop spans 13 amino acids. Trimming at V came to 11 bases and at J to 6 bases, leaving 6 bases not matched to a gene. CDR1 is ENHRY, CDR2 SYGVKD, per germline.

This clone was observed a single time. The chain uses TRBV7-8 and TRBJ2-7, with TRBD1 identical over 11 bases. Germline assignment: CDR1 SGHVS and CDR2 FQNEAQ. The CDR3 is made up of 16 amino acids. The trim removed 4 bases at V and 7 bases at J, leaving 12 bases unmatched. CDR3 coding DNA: TGTGCCAGCAGCTCCATTGGGACAGGGGGTTCTGGAGAGCAGTACTTC. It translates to CASSSIGTGGSGEQYF. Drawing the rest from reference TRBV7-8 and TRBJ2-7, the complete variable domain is GAGVSQSPRYKVAKRGQDVALRCDPISGHVSLFWYQQALGQGPEFLTYFQNEAQLDKSGLPSDRFFAERPEGSVSTLKIQRTQQEDSAVYLCASSSIGTGGSGEQYFGPGTRLTVT.

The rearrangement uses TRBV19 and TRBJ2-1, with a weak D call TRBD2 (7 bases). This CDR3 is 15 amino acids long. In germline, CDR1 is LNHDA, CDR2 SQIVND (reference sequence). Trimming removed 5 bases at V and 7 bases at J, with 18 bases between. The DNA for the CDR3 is TGTGCCAGTAGTTCCGGCGGGGGCGTTGGGAATGAGCAGTTCTTC. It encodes CASSSGGGVGNEQFF.

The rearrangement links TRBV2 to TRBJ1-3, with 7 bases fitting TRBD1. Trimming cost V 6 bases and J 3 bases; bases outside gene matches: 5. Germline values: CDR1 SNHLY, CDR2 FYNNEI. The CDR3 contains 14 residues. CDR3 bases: TGTGCCAGCAGCTGGGACAGCGGTGGAAACACCATATATTTT. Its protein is CASSWDSGGNTIYF.

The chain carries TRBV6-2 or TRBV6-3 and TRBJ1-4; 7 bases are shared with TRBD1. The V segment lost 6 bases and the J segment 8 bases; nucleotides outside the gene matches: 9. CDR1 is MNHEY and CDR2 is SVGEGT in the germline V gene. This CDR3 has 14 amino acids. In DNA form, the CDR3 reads TGTGCCAGCAGCAACGAGGGGGCGTCGGAAAAACTGTTTTTT. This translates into CASSNEGASEKLFF.

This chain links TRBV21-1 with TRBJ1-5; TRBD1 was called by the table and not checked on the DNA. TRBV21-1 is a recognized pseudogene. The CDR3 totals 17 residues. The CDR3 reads CASSKGEQGARQCPQHF. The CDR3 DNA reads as TGTGCCAGCAGCAAAGGGGAACAGGGGGCCCGACAATGTCCCCAGCATTTT.